The rows below give T cell receptor beta chains drawn from one sample of a study of control samples from healthy donors and cancer patients. Generated by immunoSEQ multiplex PCR, the TCRdb table keeps only in-frame clones and is missing some. The sample has 130,000 to 150,000 clones, 91% seen once. The sample taken for sequencing was blood. These TCRs come from a man under 40 in good health. Each CDR3 is given with its conserved first and last residue. The D gene is left open where the match is weak. Clone size is shown for a subset of rows, as once, few, many or a class of expanded clone.

TRBJ2-1 - - TRBV27 CASGELANEQFF TGTGCCAGCGGGGAGCTAGCCAATGAGCAGTTCTTC
TRBJ1-2 TRBD1 once TRBV19 CASSRLAGTGGGGYTF TGTGCCAGTAGTCGGTTAGCGGGGACAGGGGGCGGTGGCTACACCTTC
TRBJ2-2 TRBD2 - TRBV5-1 CASSERASGGSTGELFF TGCGCCAGCAGCGAACGGGCGAGCGGGGGGAGCACCGGGGAGCTGTTTTTT
TRBJ1-1 TRBD1 - TRBV30 CAWIGDRGAEAFF TGTGCCTGGATCGGGGACAGGGGGGCTGAAGCTTTCTTT
TRBJ2-1 TRBD2 few TRBV7-9 CASRKRGPNNEQFF TGTGCCAGCAGAAAGCGGGGGCCCAACAATGAGCAGTTCTTC
TRBJ1-2 - - TRBV19 CASSPGVNYGYTF TGTGCCAGTAGTCCAGGCGTTAACTATGGCTACACCTTC
TRBJ1-3 TRBD1 few TRBV11-2 CASSLAGQGSGNTIYF TGTGCCAGCAGCTTAGCGGGACAGGGGAGCGGAAACACCATATATTTT
TRBJ1-1 TRBD1 - TRBV2 CASRDRGYLNTEAFF TGTGCCAGCAGGGACAGGGGCTATCTGAACACTGAAGCTTTCTTT
TRBJ1-2 TRBD1 - TRBV20-1 CSRRDRAGYTF TGCAGTCGGAGGGACAGGGCTGGCTACACCTTC
TRBJ2-3 - - TRBV19 CVSSILGSSTDTQYF TGTGTCAGTAGTATACTCGGTAGTAGCACAGATACGCAGTATTTT
TRBJ1-2 TRBD1 - TRBV7-9 CASSSTGTGRDGYTF TGTGCCAGCAGCTCGACAGGGACAGGCAGGGATGGCTACACCTTC
TRBJ1-1 - once TRBV7-9 CASSTRTDMNTEAFF TGTGCCAGCAGCACCCGGACGGACATGAACACTGAAGCTTTCTTT
TRBJ2-1 TRBD2 - TRBV11-3 CASSLDGGAVTQFF TGTGCCAGCAGCTTAGACGGGGGGGCCGTAACGCAGTTCTTC
TRBJ1-6 - - TRBV5-1 CASTRDIDNSPLHF TGCGCCAGCACGCGGGACATAGATAATTCACCCCTCCACTTT
TRBJ1-6 - - TRBV7-3 CASSLTGSLNSPLHF TGTGCCAGCAGCTTAACGGGCAGCCTTAATTCACCCCTCCACTTT
TRBJ2-7 - - TRBV30 CAWSVRGAGEQYF TGTGCCTGGAGTGTTCGGGGTGCGGGCGAGCAGTACTTC
TRBJ1-5 - - TRBV28 CASSFIGLDQPQHF TGTGCCAGCAGTTTCATCGGGCTGGATCAGCCCCAGCATTTT
TRBJ2-3 - once TRBV7-9 CASSLEYGAQQYF TGTGCCAGCAGCTTAGAGTACGGGGCGCAGCAGTATTTT
TRBJ2-7 TRBD1 - TRBV9 CASSVGQTGYEQYF TGTGCCAGCAGCGTGGGACAGACGGGCTACGAGCAGTACTTC
TRBJ1-5 - - TRBV6-6 CASSYSTAGQPQHF TGTGCCAGCAGTTACTCGACCGCGGGACAGCCCCAGCATTTT
TRBJ1-1 - - TRBV27 CASSLSGGSLAEAFF TGTGCCAGCAGTTTATCGGGGGGGTCGCTCGCTGAAGCTTTCTTT
TRBJ1-2 TRBD1 few TRBV18 CASSPPDRKGYGYTF TGTGCCAGCTCACCACCGGACAGGAAGGGCTATGGCTACACCTTC
TRBJ1-5 - - TRBV3-1/TRBV3-2 CASSLRGQSNQPQHF TGTGCCAGCAGCCTTCGGGGACAAAGCAATCAGCCCCAGCATTTT
TRBJ2-2 TRBD1 once TRBV24-1 CATSVDRANTGELFF TGTGCCACCAGTGTGGACAGGGCAAACACCGGGGAGCTGTTTTTT
TRBJ2-1 TRBD1 - TRBV11-1 CASSPGQGDNEQFF TGTGCCAGCAGCCCAGGACAGGGTGACAATGAGCAGTTCTTC
TRBJ2-7 - few TRBV6-1 CASSEWKGSDEQYF TGTGCCAGCAGTGAATGGAAAGGTTCCGACGAGCAGTACTTC
TRBJ1-1 - - TRBV5-8 CASSLDSAGSEAFF TGTGCCAGCAGCTTGGATTCGGCAGGGTCTGAAGCTTTCTTT
TRBJ2-7 - - TRBV15 CATSRDSGFYEQYF TGTGCCACCAGCAGAGATTCGGGGTTTTACGAGCAGTACTTC
TRBJ1-1 - - TRBV4-2 CASSQVRGAGEAFF TGTGCCAGCAGCCAGGTTCGGGGGGCGGGTGAAGCTTTCTTT
TRBJ1-2 - - TRBV5-4 CASSRGMDYGYTF TGTGCCAGCAGCCGAGGGATGGACTATGGCTACACCTTC
TRBJ1-5 - - TRBV18 CASSPVPPGNSNQPQHF TGTGCCAGCTCACCAGTGCCGCCGGGAAATAGCAATCAGCCCCAGCATTTT
TRBJ2-7 - - TRBV12-2 CASRLGGRDNSYEQYF TGTGCAAGTCGCTTAGGGGGCCGGGATAATTCCTACGAGCAGTACTTC
TRBJ1-2 - - TRBV28 CASNQAGYGYTF TGTGCCAGCAATCAAGCGGGCTATGGCTACACCTTC
TRBJ2-2 - - TRBV21-1 CASSKATGNTGELFF TGTGCCAGCAGCAAAGCGACAGGGAACACCGGGGAGCTGTTTTTT
TRBJ1-2 - once TRBV27 CASSLSGGNYGYTF TGTGCCAGCAGTTTATCGGGGGGGAACTATGGCTACACCTTC
TRBJ1-2 - - TRBV5-1 CASSPGSIGRLYYGYTF TGCGCCAGCAGCCCCGGCTCTATCGGACGACTCTACTATGGCTACACCTTC
TRBJ1-5 - - TRBV6-1 CASSVEAPIVYSNQPQHF TGTGCCAGCAGTGTCGAGGCTCCAATCGTCTATAGCAATCAGCCCCAGCATTTT
TRBJ1-6 TRBD1 - TRBV10-1 CASSETGARDSPLHF TGCGCCAGCAGTGAGACAGGGGCCAGGGATTCACCCCTCCACTTT
TRBJ1-2 - - TRBV5-4 CASSSLTADGYTF TGTGCCAGCAGCTCCCTGACGGCGGATGGCTACACCTTC
TRBJ1-6 - - TRBV11-2 CASSLGGKNSPLHF TGTGCCAGCAGCTTAGGAGGGAAAAATTCACCCCTCCACTTT
TRBJ1-2 TRBD1 - TRBV5-1 CASSPEATGLNYGYTF TGCGCCAGCAGCCCGGAGGCGACAGGGTTAAACTATGGCTACACCTTC
TRBJ2-5 - - TRBV21-1 CASSKGTGGMETQYF TGTGCCAGCAGCAAAGGGACAGGGGGGATGGAGACCCAGTACTTC
TRBJ1-2 TRBD1 - TRBV9 CASSVRSDRGYDYGYTF TGTGCCAGCAGCGTTCGATCGGACAGGGGGTATGACTATGGCTACACCTTC
TRBJ1-4 TRBD1 - TRBV7-8 CASSSLLTGSTNEKLFF TGTGCCAGCAGCTCCTTACTGACAGGGTCAACTAATGAAAAACTGTTTTTT
TRBJ2-3 TRBD2 - TRBV9 CASSVSGGPGDTQYF TGTGCCAGCAGCGTATCGGGGGGGCCTGGAGATACGCAGTATTTT
TRBJ2-2 - few TRBV9 CASSVAGAVNTGELFF TGTGCCAGCAGCGTAGCGGGAGCGGTGAACACCGGGGAGCTGTTTTTT
TRBJ2-3 - - TRBV4-2 CASSQGAIRTDTQYF TGTGCCAGCAGCCAAGGGGCGATCCGCACAGATACGCAGTATTTT
TRBJ2-7 - once TRBV7-2 CASSSGTGYEQYF TGTGCCAGCAGCTCCGGGACTGGCTACGAGCAGTACTTC
TRBJ1-4 - - TRBV7-3 CASSLTGGPSSTNEKLFF TGTGCCAGCAGCTTAACGGGGGGCCCTTCCTCAACTAATGAAAAACTGTTTTTT
TRBJ2-3 TRBD2 - TRBV27 CASGSGGRTDTQYF TGTGCCAGCGGTAGCGGGGGGCGAACAGATACGCAGTATTTT
TRBJ1-2 - - TRBV7-2 CASSFIGFNYGYTF TGTGCCAGCAGCTTTATAGGGTTTAACTATGGCTACACCTTC
TRBJ1-5 - - TRBV6-5 CASSKTSNQPQHF TGTGCCAGCAGTAAAACTAGCAATCAGCCCCAGCATTTT
TRBJ2-3 - - TRBV20-1 CSASKVWGQADTQYF TGCAGTGCTAGTAAGGTCTGGGGGCAAGCAGATACGCAGTATTTT
TRBJ1-6 TRBD1 - TRBV30 CAWSYRDRDNSPLHF TGTGCCTGGAGTTACCGGGACAGGGATAATTCACCCCTCCACTTT
TRBJ1-2 TRBD1 - TRBV7-8 CASSLQGANYGYTF TGTGCCAGCAGCTTACAGGGGGCAAACTATGGCTACACCTTC
TRBJ2-2 - - TRBV18 CASSPYTGELFF TGTGCCAGCTCACCATACACCGGGGAGCTGTTTTTT